These T cell receptor beta chains were read from a single sample in a study of PD-1 blockade in classical Hodgkin lymphoma. Measured with immunoSEQ multiplex PCR; TCRdb has only the in-frame clones, and not every one. This sample has fewer than 35,000 clones, with about 88% found just once. Sample: CD4+ T cells from blood, taken before the fourth cycle of nivolumab. These receptors all stem from a human donor with classical Hodgkin lymphoma. Both conserved end residues are part of each CDR3. Fields, in order: CDR3 protein, CDR3 DNA, clone size, V gene, D gene, J gene. The D gene is left open where the match is weak. The listing skips clone size in some rows; elsewhere it reads once, few, many or a size class.

CDR3aa: CASRTGVSTDTQYF
CDR3nt: TGTGCCAGCAGGACAGGAGTTAGCACAGATACGCAGTATTTT
abundance: NA
v_gene: TRBV11-2
d_gene: NA
j_gene: TRBJ2-3

CDR3aa: CASSSDSYYGYTF
CDR3nt: TGTGCCAGCAGCTCCGACAGTTACTATGGCTACACCTTC
abundance: few
v_gene: TRBV6-1
d_gene: NA
j_gene: TRBJ1-2

CDR3aa: CARPGGEQYF
CDR3nt: TGTGCCAGACCAGGCGGCGAGCAGTACTTC
abundance: NA
v_gene: TRBV27
d_gene: NA
j_gene: TRBJ2-7

CDR3aa: CASSLAGPTDTQYF
CDR3nt: TGTGCCAGCAGCTTAGCTGGGCCCACAGATACGCAGTATTTT
abundance: NA
v_gene: TRBV7-3
d_gene: NA
j_gene: TRBJ2-3

CDR3aa: CASSHDRDKNQPQHF
CDR3nt: TGTGCCAGCAGCCACGACAGGGATAAGAATCAGCCCCAGCATTTT
abundance: NA
v_gene: TRBV4-2
d_gene: TRBD1
j_gene: TRBJ1-5

CDR3aa: CASGLGGVADIQYF
CDR3nt: TGTGCTAGTGGTTTGGGGGGAGTAGCGGACATTCAGTACTTC
abundance: NA
v_gene: TRBV12-5
d_gene: NA
j_gene: TRBJ2-4

CDR3aa: CASSSAGREIFGEQYF
CDR3nt: TGTGCCAGCAGTTCGGCGGGGCGGGAAATTTTCGGCGAGCAGTACTTC
abundance: NA
v_gene: TRBV27
d_gene: NA
j_gene: TRBJ2-7

CDR3aa: CASSSTGTGGIQYF
CDR3nt: TGTGCCAGCAGTTCGACCGGGACAGGGGGCATTCAGTACTTC
abundance: NA
v_gene: TRBV5-4
d_gene: TRBD1
j_gene: TRBJ2-4

CDR3aa: CASSIEGSNTGELFF
CDR3nt: TGTGCCAGTAGTATAGAGGGCAGTAACACCGGGGAGCTGTTTTTT
abundance: NA
v_gene: TRBV19
d_gene: NA
j_gene: TRBJ2-2

CDR3aa: CASSLGGDEQFF
CDR3nt: TGTGCCAGCAGCCTGGGGGGGGATGAGCAGTTCTTC
abundance: NA
v_gene: TRBV7-9
d_gene: TRBD2
j_gene: TRBJ2-1

CDR3aa: CASSSGALAGIDRTDTQYF
CDR3nt: TGTGCCAGCAGCTCCGGGGCACTAGCGGGAATTGACCGCACAGATACGCAGTATTTT
abundance: NA
v_gene: TRBV13
d_gene: TRBD2
j_gene: TRBJ2-3

CDR3aa: CASSESGFDGYTF
CDR3nt: TGCGCCAGCAGTGAGTCGGGCTTCGATGGCTACACCTTC
abundance: few
v_gene: TRBV10-1
d_gene: NA
j_gene: TRBJ1-2

CDR3aa: CTSSFSSRANVLTF
CDR3nt: TGCACCAGCAGTTTCTCAAGTCGGGCCAACGTCCTGACTTTC
abundance: NA
v_gene: TRBV1
d_gene: NA
j_gene: TRBJ2-6

CDR3aa: CASSFPPSGNYQEQFF
CDR3nt: TGTGCCAGCAGTTTCCCACCTAGCGGAAACTACCAGGAGCAGTTCTTC
abundance: NA
v_gene: TRBV28
d_gene: TRBD2
j_gene: TRBJ2-1

CDR3aa: CASRSAGTGGNYGYTF
CDR3nt: TGTGCCAGCAGATCCGCCGGGACAGGGGGTAACTATGGCTACACCTTC
abundance: few
v_gene: TRBV27
d_gene: TRBD1
j_gene: TRBJ1-2

CDR3aa: CASSVKGGYEQYF
CDR3nt: TGTGCCAGCAGTGTGAAGGGGGGCTACGAGCAGTACTTC
abundance: NA
v_gene: TRBV2
d_gene: NA
j_gene: TRBJ2-7

CDR3aa: CASSIQANLNYGYTF
CDR3nt: TGTGCCAGTAGTATTCAGGCCAATTTGAACTATGGCTACACCTTC
abundance: NA
v_gene: TRBV19
d_gene: NA
j_gene: TRBJ1-2

CDR3aa: CASSLALGEGYTF
CDR3nt: TGTGCCAGCAGCTTAGCACTGGGGGAGGGCTACACCTTC
abundance: NA
v_gene: TRBV7-8
d_gene: NA
j_gene: TRBJ1-2

CDR3aa: CASSRLAGGYEQFF
CDR3nt: TGCGCCAGCAGTAGACTAGCGGGGGGTTATGAGCAGTTCTTC
abundance: NA
v_gene: TRBV10-2
d_gene: TRBD2
j_gene: TRBJ2-1

CDR3aa: CAISAGQLNTGELFF
CDR3nt: TGTGCCATCAGTGCTGGACAGTTGAACACCGGGGAGCTGTTTTTT
abundance: NA
v_gene: TRBV10-3
d_gene: NA
j_gene: TRBJ2-2

CDR3aa: CASSRLGGSSYEQYF
CDR3nt: TGTGCCAGCAGTCGCCTGGGCGGGAGCTCCTACGAGCAGTACTTC
abundance: medium-sized
v_gene: TRBV27
d_gene: TRBD2
j_gene: TRBJ2-7

CDR3aa: CASSRREGGTDTQYF
CDR3nt: TGTGCCAGCAGCCGCCGGGAGGGGGGCACAGATACGCAGTATTTT
abundance: NA
v_gene: TRBV11-2
d_gene: TRBD2
j_gene: TRBJ2-3

CDR3aa: CASSIPLTGVSNQPQHF
CDR3nt: TGTGCCAGTAGTATACCCCTGACAGGGGTGAGCAATCAGCCCCAGCATTTT
abundance: NA
v_gene: TRBV19
d_gene: TRBD1
j_gene: TRBJ1-5

CDR3aa: CASSQDKGQGGGDTQYF
CDR3nt: TGTGCCAGCAGCCAAGATAAGGGACAGGGTGGGGGAGATACGCAGTATTTT
abundance: NA
v_gene: TRBV4-2
d_gene: TRBD1
j_gene: TRBJ2-3

CDR3aa: CASRSETGRYGEQFF
CDR3nt: TGCGCCAGCAGATCCGAGACAGGGCGTTATGGTGAGCAGTTCTTC
abundance: NA
v_gene: TRBV10-2
d_gene: TRBD1
j_gene: TRBJ2-1

CDR3aa: CASSPEDRVVTEAFF
CDR3nt: TGTGCCAGTAGTCCAGAGGACAGGGTGGTCACTGAAGCTTTCTTT
abundance: NA
v_gene: TRBV19
d_gene: TRBD1
j_gene: TRBJ1-1

CDR3aa: CASSFEGINQPQHF
CDR3nt: TGTGCCAGCAGTTTTGAGGGGATCAATCAGCCCCAGCATTTT
abundance: few
v_gene: TRBV27
d_gene: NA
j_gene: TRBJ1-5

CDR3aa: CASSLGRGRQNTEAFF
CDR3nt: TGCGCCAGCAGCTTGGGAAGGGGCCGCCAGAACACTGAAGCTTTCTTT
abundance: NA
v_gene: TRBV5-1
d_gene: NA
j_gene: TRBJ1-1

CDR3aa: CASSYRDRGSGELFF
CDR3nt: TGTGCCAGCAGTTATCGGGACAGGGGGTCCGGGGAGCTGTTTTTT
abundance: NA
v_gene: TRBV6-5
d_gene: TRBD1
j_gene: TRBJ2-2

CDR3aa: CAISEGDTQYF
CDR3nt: TGTGCCATCAGTGAGGGAGATACGCAGTATTTT
abundance: NA
v_gene: TRBV10-3
d_gene: NA
j_gene: TRBJ2-3

CDR3aa: CASSQSFGGRIIF
CDR3nt: TGCGCCAGCTCTCAATCCTTTGGCGGGAGAATCATCTTC
abundance: few
v_gene: TRBV10-1
d_gene: TRBD2
j_gene: TRBJ2-7

CDR3aa: CASSWGGPGASTDTQYF
CDR3nt: TGTGCCAGCAGTTGGGGGGGACCAGGCGCTAGCACAGATACGCAGTATTTT
abundance: NA
v_gene: TRBV27
d_gene: TRBD2
j_gene: TRBJ2-3

CDR3aa: CASSLGLPGEQYF
CDR3nt: TGTGCCAGCAGCTTAGGCCTCCCGGGGGAGCAGTACTTC
abundance: NA
v_gene: TRBV7-9
d_gene: NA
j_gene: TRBJ2-7

CDR3aa: CASSPGTANTGELFF
CDR3nt: TGTGCCAGCAGCCCCGGGACAGCGAACACCGGGGAGCTGTTTTTT
abundance: NA
v_gene: TRBV5-4
d_gene: TRBD1
j_gene: TRBJ2-2